The source of this T cell receptor beta chain is a study of blood T cell repertoires in COVID-19. Study-level information: The origin of the acute and convalescent COVID-19 samples was the United States, Italy and Spain. PBMCs, B-cell-depleted T cells, or T cells provided the cDNA or gDNA that made up the material.

The V and J ends lost 6 bases and 9 bases respectively, with 14 bases between them. This CDR3 comprises 12 residues. Germline values: CDR1 MNHEY, CDR2 SMNVEV (reference sequence). Original data processing: Estimates of nucleated cell counts were drawn from the amplification of reference gene primers. Profiled with immunoSEQ multiplex PCR; TCRdb holds only in-frame clones, not every one. V and J calls and clone size are given by that table; D and trimming were obtained from the DNA. The data contain around 200,000 clones, around 80% of them singletons. The receptor was isolated from a man between 40 and 49 years old with active or convalescent COVID-19. The chain links TRBV27 to TRBJ1-1; D is ambiguous. Sequencing was performed on peripheral blood. In DNA form, the CDR3 reads TGTGCCAGCAGCTCCCTACCGGGAAAAGCTTTCTTT. Its translation: CASSSLPGKAFF.